The entry below describes one T cell receptor (beta chain). CDR3 length equals 14 residues. Sequencing was performed with immunoSEQ multiplex PCR; in TCRdb, only in-frame clones are kept and a portion is missing. The sample has 60,000 or so clones; 85% to 90% are singletons. The data stem from a study of blood T cell repertoires in COVID-19. The sample taken for sequencing was peripheral blood. The gene calls are TRBV21-1 and TRBJ2-1; TRBD2, the D gene given by the table, was not confirmed from the DNA. TRBV21-1 is labeled a pseudogene. This TCR came from a human donor with active COVID-19. The donor label of this sample is uncertain. The CDR3 here is CASSKVGGVNEQFF. The CDR3 DNA reads TGTGCCAGCAGCAAAGTAGGAGGGGTCAATGAGCAGTTCTTC.